This TCR beta chain was captured in a study of T cell responses to AZD1222 COVID-19 vaccine. About the study: Second-dose timings of about 4 or about 12 weeks were pooled. Study results and caveats: The peak T cell response came first, and repertoires were sampled only after it.

Profiled with immunoSEQ multiplex PCR; TCRdb holds only in-frame clones, not every one. The sample carries tens of thousands of clones, roughly 90% recorded once. The germline V gene has CDR1 LNHDA and CDR2 SQIVND (reference sequence). V was pared by 3 bases and J by 3 bases, with 7 bases of the junction left unmatched. The CDR3 has 16 amino acids. This clone was seen only once. Antigen: not known. This receptor was obtained from an adult in good health. The chain joins TRBV19 to TRBJ2-7; 11 nucleotides line up with TRBD2. Sequenced material: peripheral blood, taken on day 0 of AZD1222 vaccination. CDR3 nucleotide sequence: TGTGCCAGTAGTATGTTAGCGGGAGGGCCGAGCTACGAGCAGTACTTC. Translating gives CASSMLAGGPSYEQYF.